This T cell receptor (beta chain) was recovered during a study of blood T cells in healthy people across ages. This clonotype was seen more than once but under ten times. A second PCR, run for about 7 to 11 cycles, used a sample-barcoded 5' primer plus a J-beta primer mix. TCRdb passed the 5' RACE reads through MiXCR, listing each CDR3 protein once. The sample yields under 1,100,000 distinct CDR3 sequences, roughly a quarter seen once. The CDR3 consists of 14 residues. V lost 4 bases, J lost 6 bases, and 16 bases lay in between. Germline CDR1 SGHRS, CDR2 YFSETQ. The sample was also reused in another study, on T cells of mothers and their children. As that report states: Three healthy Caucasian mothers gave samples, and so did their six children.

The V call is TRBV5-1, the J call TRBJ1-2; possibly TRBD1 for D (6 bases). The sequencing input was blood. This TCR came from a girl aged 2-10 years in good health. CDR3: CASSPGTLGNGYTF. The CDR3 DNA reads TGCGCCAGCAGCCCCGGGACACTGGGGAATGGCTACACCTTC.